One and the same sample provided the 29 T cell receptor beta chains below, sequenced in a study of tumor-infiltrating lymphocytes in primary liver carcinoma. Total RNA amounting to roughly 450 ng was the source from which TCR beta cDNA was made with a constant-region primer. Library construction for TCR beta comprised three nested multiplex PCR rounds performed with slightly modified ARM-PCR. Rounds one and two of PCR, each of 10 cycles, were primed with TRBV1-TRBV30 forward primers and a C-beta reverse primer. TCRdb fed the multiplex PCR reads into MiXCR, producing one record per CDR3 protein. There are approximately 330,000 distinct CDR3 sequences in the sample; less than 65% occur only once, and about 6.5% lies in the top ten. The source of the blood RNA was unsorted whole blood, and germline DNA was extracted as well. The sample consisted of peripheral blood. The receptors shown here come from a man between 35 and 55 years old with primary liver carcinoma and hepatitis B virus infection.

Note on this clonotype: A junction boundary mismatches the germline segment, possibly from a read error. V and J are TRBV12-5 and TRBJ2-1, with 12 bases aligning to TRBD2. The length of the CDR3 is 22 residues. In germline, CDR1 is LGHNT, CDR2 FRNRAP. The CDR3 sequence is CASGRRDHPLLTSGSPDNEKFF. The CDR3 DNA sequence: TGTGCTAGTGGTCGTAGAGACCACCCCCTACTGACTAGCGGGAGCCCCGACAATGAGAAGTTCTTC.

A word on this clonotype: This may be a read error, as it is one base from a much larger clone. The chain recombines TRBV12-2 with TRBJ2-3; no DNA check was done on the table's D call, TRBD2. TRBV12-2 represents a pseudogene. This CDR3 spans 11 amino acids. CDR3 in amino acids: CASRRGDTQYF. The CDR3 nucleotides are TGTGCAAGTCGCCGCGGGGATACGCAGTATTTT.

Regarding this clonotype: This sequence may be a read error, since a much larger clone differs from it by one base. The chain uses TRBV5-1 and TRBJ2-1; D remains unclear. V shed 5 bases and J shed 10 bases, with 16 bases lying between them. The CDR3 loop spans 13 amino acids. Per the germline V gene, CDR1 is SGHRS and CDR2 is YFSETQ. The CDR3 nucleotides are TGCGCCAGCAGGTTAGGGCCCGTAAAGGAGCAGTTCTTC. This gives the protein CASRLGPVKEQFF. Using reference TRBV5-1 and TRBJ2-1 for the parts outside the CDR3, the full variable domain is KAGVTQTPRYLIKTRGQQVTLSCSPISGHRSVSWYQQTPGQGLQFLFEYFSETQRNKGNFPGRFSGRQFSNSRSEMNVSTLELGDSALYLCASRLGPVKEQFFGPGTRLTVL.

This clonotype was seen ten or more times. The chain's CDR3 is CASSYSRGATYEQYF. In DNA form, the CDR3 reads TGTGCCAGCAGTTACTCGAGGGGGGCAACCTACGAGCAGTACTTC. The rearrangement uses TRBV6-6 and TRBJ2-7; D assignment may be TRBD1 or TRBD2 (6 bases each). This CDR3 region has 15 residues. The V gene's germline CDR1 is MNHNY and CDR2 SVGAGI (reference sequence). V lost 0 bases, J lost 2 bases, and 11 bases lay in between.

This clonotype was counted between two and nine times. The chain joins TRBV6-2 or TRBV6-3 to TRBJ2-7; D is perhaps TRBD2 (5 bases). Germline values: CDR1 MNHEY, CDR2 SVGEGT. The CDR3 is 12 residues long. V was pared by 9 bases and J by 3 bases, with 12 bases between. DNA for the CDR3: TGTGCCAGTGGGGAGTTTGGCTACGAGCAGTACTTC. Encoded protein: CASGEFGYEQYF.

On this clonotype: A much larger clone is a single base away; this may be a read error. This chain connects TRBV6-6 to TRBJ2-5; 7 bases agree with TRBD1. The junction had 11 bases not matched to a gene; V was cut back by 6 bases and J by 1 base. Germline V lookup: CDR1 MNHNY, CDR2 SVGAGI (reference sequence). This CDR3 is built from 16 residues. This CDR3 is CASRIGTVHSQETQYF. The CDR3 DNA sequence: TGTGCCAGCAGAATTGGGACAGTGCACTCCCAAGAGACCCAGTACTTC.

Comment on this clonotype: Just one base apart from a much larger clone, this may be a read error. The chain employs TRBV12-3 or TRBV12-4 and TRBJ2-7, with D possibly called TRBD1 or TRBD2 (6 bases each). The CDR3 is 12 amino acids. Deletions cut 6 bases from V and 6 bases from J, with 12 bases between. CDR3 loop: CASRFGGPEQYF. CDR3 bases: TGTGCCAGCAGGTTTGGGGGGCCCGAGCAGTACTTC.

Turning to this clonotype: Sequence at one end of the junction differs from germline and may be a read error. The V gene is TRBV28, the J gene TRBJ1-2; no firm D call. Germline loops: CDR1 MDHEN, CDR2 SYDVKM. CDR3 length: 14 residues. The CDR3 region is CASSFWMATYGYIF. CDR3 nucleotide sequence: TGTGCCAGCAGTTTTTGGATGGCGACCTATGGCTACATCTTC.

The table lists this clonotype with a count of one. A read error may account for a junction end that differs from germline. V is TRBV5-1 and J is TRBJ1-1, with D unresolved. CDR1 and CDR2 (germline): SGHRS, YFSETQ. CDR3 length: 13 amino acids. The CDR3 region has the DNA TGCGCCAGCAGCTTGGGTGTGAACATTGAAGCTTTCTTT. Translating gives CASSLGVNIEAFF.

Notes on this clonotype: An end of the junction does not agree with germline; a read error may underlie this. The genes are TRBV5-1 and TRBJ2-6; D is possibly TRBD1 (5 bases). CDR1 is SGHRS and CDR2 is YFSETQ in the germline V gene. This CDR3 contains 17 residues. The CDR3: CASSLSAANSGANILTF. The CDR3 DNA reads TGCGCCAGCAGCTTGAGTGCCGCGAACTCTGGGGCCAACATCCTGACTTTC. The variable domain in full, with the rest retrieved from reference TRBV5-1 and TRBJ2-6, is KAGVTQTPRYLIKTRGQQVTLSCSPISGHRSVSWYQQTPGQGLQFLFEYFSETQRNKGNFPGRFSGRQFSNSRSEMNVSTLELGDSALYLCASSLSAANSGANILTFGAGSRLTVL.

There are many counts of this clonotype. CDR3 region: CASTQTSGTDYEQYF. The CDR3, as DNA: TGTGCCAGCACTCAAACTTCCGGGACAGACTACGAGCAGTACTTC. The chain employs TRBV6-6 and TRBJ2-7; 7 bases line up with TRBD1. After removal of 7 bases from V and 3 bases from J, the junction contained 12 bases not matched to a gene. The CDR3 loop spans 15 amino acids. Per the germline V gene, CDR1 is MNHNY and CDR2 is SVGAGI (reference sequence).

This clonotype was observed at least ten times. The V gene is TRBV4-1, the J gene TRBJ2-5; 8 nucleotides agree with TRBD1. Germline assignment: CDR1 MGHRA and CDR2 YSYEKL. This CDR3 has 13 residues. J lost 5 bases, V lost 4 bases, and 3 bases had no gene match. The chain's CDR3 is CASSRQGRETQYF. As DNA, the CDR3 is TGCGCCAGCAGCCGACAGGGGAGGGAGACCCAGTACTTC.

This clonotype was picked up many times. The chain joins TRBV5-6 to TRBJ2-7; 7 bases are shared with TRBD1. This CDR3 is built from 14 residues. Germline V gives CDR1 SGHDT, CDR2 YYEEEE. Trimming removed 6 bases from V and 2 bases from J; junction bases left unmatched: 8. The CDR3 DNA reads TGTGCCAGCACCGCCCAGGGGGTCCCCTACGAGCAGTACTTC. Its protein is CASTAQGVPYEQYF.

About this clonotype itself: This may arise from a read error, as a much more abundant clone is one base away. The V and J genes are TRBV10-3 and TRBJ2-1; D gene ambiguous. Per germline, CDR1 ENHRY and CDR2 SYGVKD. The CDR3 contains 13 residues. In nucleotides, the CDR3 is TGTGCCATCAGTGAGTCGACGGTTAATGAGGAGTTCTTC. It codes for CAISESTVNEEFF.

CDR3 in DNA: TGTGCCAGCAGTTACGAACGTAGAGACACGGACCCTTACTGGCAGTACTTC. Protein sequence: CASSYERRDTDPYWQYF. V gene TRBV6-5 combines with J gene TRBJ2-7; no reliable D call. The CDR3 length is 17 residues. Between the trimmed V and J ends, which lost 2 bases and 9 bases, there was a span of 26 bases. Germline assignment: CDR1 MNHEY and CDR2 SVGAGI.

The sample holds one count of this clonotype. This may be a read error, as it is one base from a much larger clone. The chain employs TRBV6-5 and TRBJ1-6; unclear D gene. The CDR3 runs to 13 residues. Trimming removed 4 bases at V and 7 bases at J, with 8 bases between. CDR1 MNHEY and CDR2 SVGAGI come from the germline V gene. As DNA, the CDR3 is TGTGCCAGCAGTTTGGGGTTCAATTCACCCCTCCACTTT. Protein sequence: CASSLGFNSPLHF.

Details on this clonotype: A junction boundary mismatches the germline segment, possibly from a read error. The chain combines TRBV6-6 with TRBJ2-7, with D perhaps TRBD1 or TRBD2 (5 bases each). Germline-derived CDR1 and CDR2 are MNHNY and SVGAGI (reference sequence). This CDR3 is built from 15 residues. The chain's CDR3 is CAGSYGASRRYEQYF. DNA for the CDR3: TGTGCCGGCAGTTACGGGGCTAGCAGGAGGTACGAGCAGTACTTC.

The chain recombines TRBV12-3 or TRBV12-4 with TRBJ1-1; a weak D match, TRBD1 (5 bases). Trimming removed 7 bases from V and 2 bases from J, with 17 bases in between. CDR3 size: 15 residues. CDR3 sequence (DNA): TGTGCCAGCACTCAACGCCGGGGCATAAACACTGAAGCTTTCTTT. This codes for CASTQRRGINTEAFF.

J is TRBJ1-4 and V is TRBV5-1; 8 bases match TRBD1. The CDR3 consists of 15 residues. The V and J ends lost 4 bases and 6 bases, in that order; junction bases with no gene match: 8. The germline gives CDR1 SGHRS, CDR2 YFSETQ. The CDR3 DNA reads TGCGCCAGCAGCGGAACAGGGGGACAGGATGAAAAACTGTTTTTT. Encoded protein: CASSGTGGQDEKLFF.

Comments on this clonotype: A much larger clone differs from this one at a single base, so this may be a read error. CDR3 sequence: CASSYLGTSGTDTQYF. CDR3 DNA: TGTGCCAGCAGTTACCTCGGGACTAGCGGCACAGATACGCAGTATTTT. The rearrangement joins TRBV6-5 to TRBJ2-3, with 10 positions matching TRBD2. Losses at the gene ends were 2 bases for V and 1 base for J; bases not matched to a gene: 3. The CDR3 sequence is 16 residues long. Germline V CDR1 and CDR2: MNHEY, SVGAGI.

Points on this clonotype: Its ends do not fully match the called genes, so a read error is possible. The chain employs TRBV11-2 and TRBJ2-3, with D possibly being TRBD1 or TRBD2 (5 bases each). Germline V gene data show CDR1 as SGHAT and CDR2 as FQNNGV. The CDR3 length is 16 residues. The CDR3 here is CASIVSRDGHTDMQYF. The DNA of the CDR3 is TGTGCCAGCATCGTATCCCGGGACGGACACACAGATATGCAGTATTTT.

A note on this clonotype: The junction departs from the called germline gene at one end, perhaps through a read error. The chain links TRBV30 to TRBJ2-1; 15 nucleotides match TRBD2. This CDR3 is built from 15 residues. Germline V gene sequence: CDR1 GTSNPN, CDR2 SVGIG (reference sequence). The CDR3 DNA follows: TGTACCTGGACCCCCGGGACTAGCGGGAGGAATGAGCAGTTCTTC. Translating gives CTWTPGTSGRNEQFF.

This clonotype was observed a handful of times. The chain uses TRBV10-3 and TRBJ1-4; weak D call: TRBD1 (6 bases). This CDR3 has 13 amino acids. Germline CDR1 and CDR2: ENHRY and SYGVKD. With 11 bases removed from V and 8 bases from J, the gap between germline ends came to 18 bases. CDR3 in DNA: TGTGCCTCCCGAGGGGGTATGGGGGAAAAACTGTTTTTT. It yields the protein CASRGGMGEKLFF.

The chain links TRBV11-2 to TRBJ2-5; TRBD1 might be the D (6 bases). CDR1 is SGHAT and CDR2 is FQNNGV in the germline V gene. The ends were cut back, 6 bases at V and 5 bases at J, with 13 bases in the middle. The CDR3 length is 13 residues. CDR3 protein: CASRSQGLETQYF. The CDR3 bases are TGTGCCAGCAGGTCACAGGGCCTGGAGACCCAGTACTTC. Using reference TRBV11-2 and TRBJ2-5 for the parts outside the CDR3, the full variable domain is EAGVAQSPRYKIIEKRQSVAFWCNPISGHATLYWYQQILGQGPKLLIQFQNNGVVDDSQLPKDRFSAERLKGVDSTLKIQPAKLEDSAVYLCASRSQGLETQYFGPGTRLLVL.

A remark on this clonotype: The conserved phenylalanine or tryptophan is not found at the CDR3 terminus, so this likely reflects a read error. The rearrangement uses TRBV14 and TRBJ1-1; a possible D gene is TRBD1 (5 bases). The V end lost 4 bases, the J end lost 0 bases, and 18 bases lay between the germline ends. The CDR3 has 17 amino acids. Germline CDR1 reads SGHDN; CDR2 reads FVKESK. CDR3 DNA: TGTGCCAGCAGCCGCCTAAGATCAGGGTGGTTGAACACTGAAGCTTTCTCT. Its translation is CASSRLRSGWLNTEAFS.

The sample holds many counts of this clonotype. This chain connects TRBV4-1 to TRBJ2-5, with 10 bases matching TRBD2. CDR1 is MGHRA and CDR2 is YSYEKL in the germline V gene. The V gene end was trimmed by 1 base and the J gene end by 2 bases; junction bases not matched to a gene: 4. The CDR3 runs to 16 residues. The CDR3 coding sequence is TGCGCCAGCAGCCAAGGGTTAGCGGGAGGACAAGAGACCCAGTACTTC. This sequence encodes CASSQGLAGGQETQYF.

Worth noting for this clonotype: A read error may explain this, as a much larger clone is one base away. V and J are TRBV5-1 and TRBJ2-7; 10 bases fit TRBD2. The CDR3 consists of 16 residues. Per germline, CDR1 SGHRS and CDR2 YFSETQ. The CDR3 DNA sequence: TGCGCCAGAAGCTTGGAGGTAGCGGGAGGTTGGGACGAGCAGTACTTC. Its translation is CARSLEVAGGWDEQYF.

This chain connects TRBV5-4 to TRBJ1-3; 7 positions agree with TRBD1. Germline loops: CDR1 SGHNT, CDR2 YYREEE (reference sequence). The CDR3 contains 15 residues. The junction had 5 bases not matched to a gene; V was cut back by 4 bases and J by 1 base. The CDR3 spells CASSRMGQSGNTIYF. The CDR3 DNA reads TGTGCCAGCAGCAGAATGGGACAGTCTGGAAACACCATATATTTT.

Comments on this clonotype: A read error may produce the germline difference seen at one junction end. The rearrangement uses TRBV6-2 or TRBV6-3 and TRBJ1-5, with unresolved D. CDR3 length: 15 residues. Per germline, CDR1 MNHEY and CDR2 SVGEGT. CDR3 DNA: TGTGCCAGCAGTTGGTCCACGGATAGTAATCAGCACCAGCATTTT. Its protein product is CASSWSTDSNQHQHF.